This entry is about one T cell receptor beta chain. No antigen is known for it. No qualities accompany the bases; no much larger clone lies one base away. The source of the sample is a study of radiotherapy plus CTLA-4 blockade in lung cancer (dated 2018 in TCRdb). Describing the broader study: Objective responses occurred in about 19% of enrolled patients, and 30% to 40% achieved disease control.

Study-wide findings and limitations: The strongest predictors of response were reported to be early dynamic shifts in blood T cell clones along with a rise in serum interferon-beta following radiation. After treatment with radiotherapy and ipilimumab, TCR clones that originated in tumors expanded in peripheral blood.

The CDR3 covers 15 residues, taking in both the cysteine and the phenylalanine. The entry retains the CDR3 DNA only, 45 bases that are in frame from base 1. As encoded in the germline V gene (reference sequence), CDR1 is SEHNR while CDR2 is FQNEAQ. The junction carries 20 bases between V and J, which are trimmed by 5 bases and 7 bases respectively. The study tested focal radiation therapy combined with CTLA-4 blockade (ipilimumab) in patients with chemo-refractory metastatic non-small-cell lung cancer. Receptor libraries were prepared by the immunoSEQ multiplex PCR assay. TCRdb took this table from immuneACCESS and kept in-frame rearrangements with V and J called. Such tables lack part of the clones; where checked against another copy, unresolved V genes explain under half of the gap, and the rest is unexplained. This sample is represented by about 88,000 clones; 60% to 80% of them were singletons. The leading ten clones occupy about 14% of the sample.

The sample was peripheral blood, taken from a patient treated with radiotherapy plus ipilimumab. The sequence is built from TRBV7-9 and TRBJ1-2; TRBD1 might be the D gene, on 5 matching bases. This TCR derives from a human donor with non-small cell lung cancer that progressed on radiotherapy plus ipilimumab. Read as DNA, the sequence is TGTGCCAGCAGCCCCGGGGGGGATCGGCTTTTTGGCTACACCTTC. Its translation reads: CASSPGGDRLFGYTF.